Following are 10 T cell receptor beta chains from one sample sequenced in a study of monozygotic twins with inflammatory bowel disease. One entry per CDR3 protein, without DNA, is what TCRdb gives after re-calling the 5' RACE reads. In all, the sample yields around 200,000 distinct CDR3 sequences. The material sequenced was blood. These receptors were obtained from a human donor with ulcerative colitis or Crohn's disease, or a healthy co-twin of an affected twin (not recorded which).

V usage is TRBV10-3 and J usage is TRBJ2-7; TCRdb proposes TRBD1, but this gene call is untestable without DNA. Looked up from germline, CDR1 is ENHRY and CDR2 is SYGVKD. The CDR3 length is 14 residues. CDR3 in amino acids: CAIREPQGGDEQYF.

The chain is built from TRBV5-1 and TRBJ2-3. CDR1 is SGHRS and CDR2 is YFSETQ in the germline V gene. This CDR3 is 14 amino acids long. The CDR3 sequence is CASSLAGSTDTQYF. Based on the CDR3 plus reference TRBV5-1 and TRBJ2-3, the full variable domain is KAGVTQTPRYLIKTRGQQVTLSCSPISGHRSVSWYQQTPGQGLQFLFEYFSETQRNKGNFPGRFSGRQFSNSRSEMNVSTLELGDSALYLCASSLAGSTDTQYFGPGTRLTVL.

The genes are TRBV6-5 and TRBJ2-2; TCRdb's D call, TRBD1, is unchecked because there is no DNA. There are 15 residues in the CDR3. Germline V gene lookup returns CDR1 MNHEY and CDR2 SVGAGI. The CDR3 loop reads CASSSTGGLVGELFF.

CDR3 in amino acids: CASSLDNRKNIQYF. The rearrangement uses TRBV11-2 and TRBJ2-4; absent DNA, TCRdb's TRBD1 call cannot be checked. CDR3 length: 14 amino acids. CDR1 and CDR2 (germline): SGHAT, FQNNGV.

The chain is built from TRBV7-9 and TRBJ2-3. The CDR3 spans 14 residues. From germline, CDR1 is SEHNR and CDR2 FQNEAQ (reference sequence). The CDR3 sequence: CASSFSGVSDTQYF.

This chain uses TRBV5-6 with TRBJ2-7; TCRdb gives TRBD1 as the D gene, but with no DNA this cannot be confirmed. CDR1 and CDR2 (germline): SGHDT, YYEEEE. The CDR3 extends over 15 amino acids. CDR3 in amino acids: CASSLRTGGFYEQYF.

The J gene is TRBJ2-4, the V gene TRBV7-2. The CDR3 consists of 12 residues. The germline V gene encodes CDR1 SGHTA and CDR2 FQGNSA. The CDR3 spells CASSYDRNIQYF. Full variable domain (missing parts from reference TRBV7-2 and TRBJ2-4): GAGVSQSPSNKVTEKGKDVELRCDPISGHTALYWYRQSLGQGLEFLIYFQGNSAPDKSGLPSDRFSAERTGGSVSTLTIQRTQQEDSAVYLCASSYDRNIQYFGAGTRLSVL.

The chain employs TRBV12-3 or TRBV12-4 and TRBJ1-5; TCRdb designates TRBD1, a call that cannot be tested without DNA. This CDR3 has 16 amino acids. CDR3 residues: CASSIGQGRGNQPQHF.

This chain uses TRBV4-2 with TRBJ2-7; TCRdb outputs TRBD2, but without DNA this stays unchecked. Germline V gene data show CDR1 as LGHNA and CDR2 as YNFKEQ. The length of the CDR3 is 16 residues. CDR3 amino acids: CASSHESGTTSYEQYF.

V is TRBV5-1 and J is TRBJ1-1. Looked up from germline, CDR1 is SGHRS and CDR2 is YFSETQ. There are 14 residues in the CDR3. The CDR3 loop reads CASSFEILNTEAFF.